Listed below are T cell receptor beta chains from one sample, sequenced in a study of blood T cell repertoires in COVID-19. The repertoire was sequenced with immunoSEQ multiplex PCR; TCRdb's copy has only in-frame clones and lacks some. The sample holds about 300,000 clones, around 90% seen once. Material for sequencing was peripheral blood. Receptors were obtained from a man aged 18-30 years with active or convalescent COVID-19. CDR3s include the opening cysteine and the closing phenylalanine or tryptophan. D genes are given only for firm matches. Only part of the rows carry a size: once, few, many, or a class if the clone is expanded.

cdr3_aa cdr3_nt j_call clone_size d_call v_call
CASSPPGLAGGNTDTQYF TGTGCCAGCTCACCCCCAGGACTAGCGGGGGGGAACACAGATACGCAGTATTTT TRBJ2-3 - TRBD2 TRBV18
CASSPRNYGYTF TGTGCCAGCAGTCCACGGAACTATGGCTACACCTTC TRBJ1-2 - - TRBV6-2/TRBV6-3
CASSKPDRGIHQPQHF TGTGCCAGCAGTAAACCGGACAGGGGTATTCATCAGCCCCAGCATTTT TRBJ1-5 few TRBD1 TRBV28
CASRLLQGSYNSPLHF TGTGCCAGCAGACTCCTACAGGGCTCCTATAATTCACCCCTCCACTTT TRBJ1-6 - - TRBV6-6
CASSQGRNAGGRYTGELFF TGTGCCAGCAGCCAAGGTCGAAACGCGGGGGGTAGGTACACCGGGGAGCTGTTTTTT TRBJ2-2 - TRBD2 TRBV3-1/TRBV3-2
CASSKQGLYGYTF TGTGCCAGCAGCAAACAGGGATTGTATGGCTACACCTTC TRBJ1-2 - - TRBV5-6
CASSLRGSTEAFF TGTGCCAGCAGTTTAAGAGGGAGCACTGAAGCTTTCTTT TRBJ1-1 - - TRBV12-3/TRBV12-4
CASSLSPSPGNTIYF TGTGCCAGCAGTTTAAGTCCGAGCCCTGGAAACACCATATATTTT TRBJ1-3 once - TRBV27
CASSSQQGSETQYF TGTGCCAGCAGTTCACAACAGGGGTCGGAGACCCAGTACTTC TRBJ2-5 - TRBD1 TRBV2
CASSRSGSPYNEQFF TGTGCCAGCAGCCGTAGCGGGAGCCCCTACAATGAGCAGTTCTTC TRBJ2-1 - TRBD2 TRBV9
CASSQRPNTGELFF TGTGCCAGCTCACAGCGGCCCAACACCGGGGAGCTGTTTTTT TRBJ2-2 - - TRBV18
CASSLGPSGGALYNEQFF TGCGCCAGCAGCTTGGGCCCTAGCGGGGGGGCACTGTACAATGAGCAGTTCTTC TRBJ2-1 - TRBD2 TRBV5-1
CASSLFAGAWGLAGDLDYNEQFF TGTGCCAGCAGTTTATTCGCGGGGGCATGGGGACTAGCGGGAGACCTGGACTACAATGAGCAGTTCTTC TRBJ2-1 - TRBD2 TRBV28
CATSRVEEQFF TGTGCCACCAGTCGGGTGGAGGAGCAGTTCTTC TRBJ2-1 - - TRBV24-1
CASSARRDRGPSYEQYF TGTGCCAGCAGCGCGCGAAGGGACAGGGGGCCTTCCTACGAGCAGTACTTC TRBJ2-7 - TRBD1 TRBV9
CASRPAGGGQTQYF TGTGCCAGCAGACCAGCGGGAGGGGGCCAGACCCAGTACTTC TRBJ2-5 - TRBD2 TRBV7-9
CASSLKEMGSNNSYEQYF TGTGCCAGCAGCTTAAAAGAAATGGGGAGTAACAACTCCTACGAGCAGTACTTC TRBJ2-7 - - TRBV13
CASSPWTAGGEKLFF TGTGCCAGCAGCCCTTGGACGGCCGGGGGAGAAAAACTGTTTTTT TRBJ1-4 - - TRBV14
CASSLDRGYTEAFF TGTGCCAGCAGTTTAGACAGGGGCTACACTGAAGCTTTCTTT TRBJ1-1 - TRBD1 TRBV28
CASRRTENYGYTF TGTGCCAGCAGACGGACAGAGAACTATGGCTACACCTTC TRBJ1-2 - - TRBV2
CASSSGPPRGLYEQYF TGTGCCAGCAGTTCCGGGCCGCCCCGGGGACTCTACGAGCAGTACTTC TRBJ2-7 - - TRBV6-2/TRBV6-3
CASSFPAGNEKLFF TGTGCCAGCAGTTTCCCTGCGGGGAATGAAAAACTGTTTTTT TRBJ1-4 - - TRBV28
CASSLEVTSGGDEQFF TGTGCCAGCAGCTTGGAAGTGACTAGCGGGGGGGATGAGCAGTTCTTC TRBJ2-1 - TRBD2 TRBV5-4
CASSTQRGGRGYEQFF TGTGCCAGCAGCACGCAGCGGGGGGGCCGGGGGTATGAGCAGTTCTTC TRBJ2-1 - TRBD2 TRBV7-2
CASSIFAGGPRNEQFF TGTGCCAGTAGTATTTTCGCGGGGGGGCCCAGGAATGAGCAGTTCTTC TRBJ2-1 - TRBD2 TRBV19
CASSQVRKAAGELFF TGCGCCAGCAGCCAAGTGAGGAAGGCGGCCGGGGAGCTGTTTTTT TRBJ2-2 - - TRBV4-1
CASSITGTSGMDTQYF TGTGCCAGCAGCATTACCGGGACTAGCGGGATGGATACGCAGTATTTT TRBJ2-3 - TRBD2 TRBV9
CASSIGVSEAFF TGTGCCAGCTCCATAGGGGTTTCTGAAGCTTTCTTT TRBJ1-1 - - TRBV18
CASSSPLAGGFYEQYF TGTGCCAGCAGCTCCCCGCTAGCGGGAGGATTCTACGAGCAGTACTTC TRBJ2-7 - TRBD2 TRBV11-2
CASSFRGSPLHF TGTGCCAGCAGTTTCCGAGGCTCACCCCTCCACTTT TRBJ1-6 - - TRBV27
CASSKSRQDYGYTF TGTGCCAGCAGCAAATCACGACAGGACTATGGCTACACCTTC TRBJ1-2 - - TRBV21-1
CASSPAASGELFF TGTGCCAGCAGCCCTGCGGCCTCCGGGGAGCTGTTTTTT TRBJ2-2 - - TRBV14
CATSDSRTGFDQPQHF TGTGCCACCAGTGATTCCCGGACAGGGTTCGATCAGCCCCAGCATTTT TRBJ1-5 once TRBD1 TRBV24-1
CASMAEDRRIGYTF TGTGCCAGTATGGCCGAGGACAGAAGGATAGGCTACACCTTC TRBJ1-2 - - TRBV19
CASSQGYRGGVETQYF TGTGCCAGCAGCCAAGGGTATCGGGGGGGTGTCGAGACCCAGTACTTC TRBJ2-5 - TRBD2 TRBV3-1/TRBV3-2
CATSRDGGTGSRGYTF TGTGCCACCAGCAGAGATGGTGGGACAGGGTCACGGGGCTACACCTTC TRBJ1-2 - TRBD1 TRBV15
CASRTTYNEQFF TGTGCCAGTAGAACAACCTACAATGAGCAGTTCTTC TRBJ2-1 - - TRBV19
CASSQEFSEPPSNEQFF TGTGCCAGCAGCCAAGAATTCAGCGAACCACCGTCCAATGAGCAGTTCTTC TRBJ2-1 once - TRBV3-1/TRBV3-2
CASSPRVSNEKLFF TGTGCCAGCAGTCCACGGGTTTCTAATGAAAAACTGTTTTTT TRBJ1-4 - - TRBV6-5
CASSFHRGYLYEQYF TGTGCCAGCAGCTTCCACAGGGGCTATCTCTACGAGCAGTACTTC TRBJ2-7 once - TRBV12-1
CSVARGQNTEAFF TGCAGCGTTGCCAGGGGGCAAAACACTGAAGCTTTCTTT TRBJ1-1 - TRBD1 TRBV29-1
CASSPSGRALETQYF TGTGCCAGCAGCCCCAGCGGGAGGGCCCTGGAGACCCAGTACTTC TRBJ2-5 once TRBD2 TRBV5-6
CASSAWDRGGSYEQYF TGTGCCAGCAGCGCATGGGACAGGGGGGGCTCCTACGAGCAGTACTTC TRBJ2-7 - TRBD1 TRBV7-2
CASSFTPREADTQYF TGTGCCAGCAGTTTTACCCCCAGGGAGGCAGATACGCAGTATTTT TRBJ2-3 - - TRBV28
CASSHRATNEKLFF TGTGCCAGCAGCCACAGGGCAACTAATGAAAAACTGTTTTTT TRBJ1-4 - - TRBV7-9
CASSLTGGALHTEAFF TGTGCCAGCAGCCTCACGGGGGGGGCTCTGCATACTGAAGCTTTCTTT TRBJ1-1 - - TRBV7-2
CASSMAVLAYNEQFF TGTGCCAGCTCGATGGCTGTCCTCGCCTACAATGAGCAGTTCTTC TRBJ2-1 once - TRBV18
CASSQDRGSGPQHF TGCGCCAGCAGCCAAGATAGGGGATCAGGGCCCCAGCATTTT TRBJ1-5 - - TRBV4-1
CASSINRGLNTEAFF TGTGCCAGTAGTATTAATCGGGGGTTGAACACTGAAGCTTTCTTT TRBJ1-1 once - TRBV19
CASSLGRPGETDTQYF TGCGCCAGCAGCTTGGGGAGGCCGGGTGAAACAGATACGCAGTATTTT TRBJ2-3 - - TRBV5-1
CASSPGTSGGAPDTQYF TGTGCCAGCAGCCCGGGGACTAGCGGGGGGGCTCCAGATACGCAGTATTTT TRBJ2-3 - TRBD2 TRBV5-4
CASSPRLAAGDDNEQFF TGTGCCAGCAGCCCCCGTCTCGCAGCGGGAGATGACAATGAGCAGTTCTTC TRBJ2-1 - TRBD2 TRBV7-9
CASSWGEWGWPQHF TGTGCCAGCAGTTGGGGGGAGTGGGGTTGGCCCCAGCATTTT TRBJ1-5 - - TRBV6-6
CASSAMAQGNEKLFF TGTGCCAGCAGCGCAATGGCTCAGGGTAATGAAAAACTGTTTTTT TRBJ1-4 - - TRBV9
CASSSTGRGGDGYTF TGTGCCAGCAGCTCGACGGGACGCGGGGGGGATGGCTACACCTTC TRBJ1-2 - - TRBV6-2/TRBV6-3
CASSHLSREGPEAFF TGTGCCAGCAGCCACCTGTCCAGGGAAGGCCCTGAAGCTTTCTTT TRBJ1-1 once - TRBV7-9
CASREQGKAFF TGTGCCAGCAGAGAACAGGGAAAAGCTTTCTTT TRBJ1-1 few - TRBV6-1
CASSPPAGPQHF TGTGCCAGCAGCCCCCCAGCGGGGCCCCAGCATTTT TRBJ1-5 once - TRBV12-3/TRBV12-4